Presented here are 26 T cell receptor beta chains from one specimen sequenced in a study of T-cell reconstitution after alpha-beta-depleted transplantation in children. During its preparation, the TCRbeta library received unique molecular identifiers. One entry per CDR3 protein results from TCRdb running MiXCR on the PCR reads. The sample has some 530,000 distinct CDR3 sequences; around 12% are singletons. Sample: PBMCs from the stem cell graft donor, taken from the stem cell graft. Receptor source: a human donor who donated a stem cell graft to a child with combined immunodeficiency.

This clonotype has only a few counts. Here the CDR3 DNA reads TGTGCCAGCAGCAGGGATAATTCACCCCTCCACTTT. The encoded protein is CASSRDNSPLHF. The V call is TRBV5-4, the J call TRBJ1-6; D call uncertain. The V gene's germline CDR1 is SGHNT and CDR2 YYREEE (reference sequence). The CDR3 runs 12 residues. The V end lost 4 bases, the J end lost 5 bases, and 4 bases lay between the germline ends.

This clonotype was detected ten times or more. The chain employs TRBV29-1 and TRBJ2-2; TRBD2 matches 7 bases. Germline CDR1 is SQVTM and CDR2 is ANQGSEA. The ends lost 6 bases at V and 2 bases at J; junction bases unmatched: 6. This CDR3 contains 14 residues. This chain's CDR3 is CSVGPGLNTGELFF. The CDR3 nucleotides are TGCAGCGTGGGGCCGGGACTAAACACCGGGGAGCTGTTTTTT.

CDR3 in DNA: TGTGCCAGCAGCCAAGCCACCGGGCCCTTAAATCAGCCCCAGCATTTT. Translated, it gives CASSQATGPLNQPQHF. The chain uses TRBV4-2 and TRBJ1-5; D remains ambiguous. Trimming stripped 1 base from V and 4 bases from J, with 14 bases between. This CDR3 contains 16 residues. Germline lookup yields CDR1 LGHNA and CDR2 YNFKEQ.

Note on this clonotype: It is likely a read error, because the conserved phenylalanine at the end of the CDR3 is missing. V usage is TRBV2 and J usage is TRBJ1-1; D may be TRBD1 (6 bases). The germline V and J ends were trimmed by 7 bases and 4 bases, with 16 bases remaining between them. CDR3 length: 14 amino acids. The germline gives CDR1 SNHLY, CDR2 FYNNEI. The CDR3 region has the DNA TGTGCCAGCACCCCAGGCAGGGGACGCACTGAAGCTTTCTGT. Amino acids: CASTPGRGRTEAFC.

The table lists this clonotype with a few counts. This chain links TRBV6-1 with TRBJ1-2; TRBD1 is a possible D gene (5 bases). The CDR3 consists of 14 residues. The V gene's germline CDR1 is MNHNS and CDR2 SASEGT. V shed 6 bases and J shed 6 bases, with 17 bases lying between them. This CDR3 reads CASSNRWAGNGYTF. CDR3 nucleotides: TGTGCCAGCAGCAACCGATGGGCAGGGAATGGCTACACCTTC.

The sample holds a few counts of this clonotype. The J gene is TRBJ2-7, the V gene TRBV27, with 8 bases fitting TRBD2. V lost 5 bases to trimming and J lost 3 bases; unmatched junction nucleotides: 12. The germline gives CDR1 MNHEY, CDR2 SMNVEV (reference sequence). This CDR3 comprises 16 residues. The CDR3 sequence: CASSGGGRPPRYEQYF. The CDR3 region has the DNA TGTGCCAGCAGTGGCGGGGGGAGGCCCCCCCGCTACGAGCAGTACTTC.

This clonotype was observed a handful of times. CDR3 DNA sequence: TGTGCCAGCAGCTTAGTCTCGCGGGAGCCTACCACAGATACGCAGTATTTT. Translated, it gives CASSLVSREPTTDTQYF. This sequence joins TRBV7-8 and TRBJ2-3, with 7 bases identical to TRBD2. Per the germline V gene, CDR1 is SGHVS and CDR2 is FQNEAQ. V lost 1 base to trimming and J lost 2 bases; unmatched junction nucleotides: 9. The CDR3 has 17 residues.

V usage is TRBV20-1 and J usage is TRBJ2-1; 7 nucleotides match TRBD2. The V segment lost 2 bases and the J segment 3 bases; nucleotides outside the gene matches: 1. CDR1 and CDR2 (germline): DFQATT, SNEGSKA (reference sequence). The CDR3 covers 13 residues. CDR3 nucleotides: TGCAGTGCTAGAAAGCGGGACTACAATGAGCAGTTCTTC. Protein sequence: CSARKRDYNEQFF.

Only a few counts were recorded for this clonotype. The gene calls are TRBV20-1 and TRBJ1-4, with 8 positions matching TRBD1. The CDR3 extends over 15 amino acids. The ends lost 0 bases at V and 7 bases at J; junction bases unmatched: 7. Germline V gene sequence: CDR1 DFQATT, CDR2 SNEGSKA (reference sequence). This CDR3 reads CSARDSDRGGEKLFF. The CDR3 DNA sequence: TGCAGTGCTAGAGATAGCGACAGGGGAGGTGAAAAACTGTTTTTT.

J is TRBJ1-1 and V is TRBV6-5; D remains ambiguous. V lost 1 base, J lost 7 bases, and 4 bases lay in between. Germline V lookup: CDR1 MNHEY, CDR2 SVGAGI. This CDR3 is built from 11 residues. The CDR3 region is CASSYLDEAFF. CDR3 DNA: TGTGCCAGCAGTTACTTGGATGAAGCTTTCTTT.

Only a few counts were recorded for this clonotype. V usage is TRBV10-3 and J usage is TRBJ2-5; no definite D call. The CDR3 has 15 amino acids. Trimming left V 0 bases short and J 0 bases short, with 8 bases between. The germline V gene encodes CDR1 ENHRY and CDR2 SYGVKD. The CDR3 nucleotides are TGTGCCATCAGTGAGTCTTCGGGTAACCAAGAGACCCAGTACTTC. It translates to CAISESSGNQETQYF.

The V call is TRBV7-8, the J call TRBJ2-6; no definite D call. V was shortened by 5 bases and J by 0 bases, with 14 bases between the two germline ends. The length of the CDR3 is 17 residues. Germline-derived CDR1 and CDR2 are SGHVS and FQNEAQ. For the CDR3, the DNA is TGTGCCAGCAGCCCCCCAATAGCAAACTCTGGGGCCAACGTCCTGACTTTC. This encodes CASSPPIANSGANVLTF.

This rearrangement joins TRBV20-1 to TRBJ2-1; 8 bases agree with TRBD2. Per the germline V gene, CDR1 is DFQATT and CDR2 is SNEGSKA (reference sequence). This CDR3 contains 14 residues. V lost 5 bases to trimming and J lost 4 bases; unmatched junction nucleotides: 7. CDR3 sequence (DNA): TGCAGTGCTCCGCGCGGGGGGTCTTACAATGAGCAGTTCTTC. It codes for CSAPRGGSYNEQFF.

This clonotype was observed a few times. The J gene is TRBJ2-7, the V gene TRBV5-1; TRBD2 agrees at 12 bases. Germline assignment: CDR1 SGHRS and CDR2 YFSETQ. There are 17 residues in the CDR3. The J segment lost 3 bases and the V segment lost 0 bases, leaving 7 bases of the junction unmatched. The CDR3 DNA sequence: TGCGCCAGCAGCTTGGGGGCTAGCGGGAGGGCCTTCTACGAGCAGTACTTC. This translates into CASSLGASGRAFYEQYF.

Many counts were recorded for this clonotype. The chain is built from TRBV9 and TRBJ2-2, with D possibly matching TRBD2 (5 bases). This CDR3 region has 14 residues. V was shortened by 3 bases and J by 3 bases, with 9 bases between the two germline ends. Germline V CDR1 and CDR2: SGDLS, YYNGEE. The CDR3 DNA reads TGTGCCAGCAGCGAGCGGAGCTACACCGGGGAGCTGTTTTTT. Its translation: CASSERSYTGELFF.

This clonotype has just a few counts. The rearrangement links TRBV5-1 to TRBJ2-1, with 11 nucleotides matching TRBD2. The CDR3 is 17 residues long. The germline gives CDR1 SGHRS, CDR2 YFSETQ. V lost 0 bases to trimming and J lost 6 bases; unmatched junction nucleotides: 8. The CDR3 DNA reads as TGCGCCAGCAGCTTGGGGGTAGCGGGGGGGCCGAGCAATGAGCAGTTCTTC. This gives the protein CASSLGVAGGPSNEQFF. Full variable domain (remainder filled in from reference TRBV5-1 and TRBJ2-1): KAGVTQTPRYLIKTRGQQVTLSCSPISGHRSVSWYQQTPGQGLQFLFEYFSETQRNKGNFPGRFSGRQFSNSRSEMNVSTLELGDSALYLCASSLGVAGGPSNEQFFGPGTRLTVL.

J is TRBJ2-1 and V is TRBV11-1; 15 bases are shared with TRBD2. CDR3 length equals 19 residues. J lost 4 bases, V lost 4 bases, and 11 bases had no gene match. The germline CDR1 and CDR2 sequences are SGHAT and FQDESV (reference sequence). Here the CDR3 DNA reads TGTGCCAGCAGCTCTACTCAATGGACTAGCGGGAGGGAATACAATGAGCAGTTCTTC. It codes for CASSSTQWTSGREYNEQFF.

The chain uses TRBV23-1 and TRBJ2-7; the match to TRBD1 covers 10 bases. TRBV23-1 is classed as an ORF, of uncertain function. V gave up 2 bases and J gave up 3 bases; unmatched junction bases: 4. This CDR3 comprises 15 residues. The CDR3 protein is CASSQPRTGGYEQYF. The CDR3, as DNA: TGCGCCAGCAGTCAACCTCGGACAGGGGGCTACGAGCAGTACTTC.

The sample holds many counts of this clonotype. The chain couples TRBV12-3 or TRBV12-4 to TRBJ2-7; possibly TRBD1 for D (5 bases). Trimming stripped 5 bases from V and 0 bases from J, with 14 bases between. The CDR3 runs 15 residues. The CDR3 reads CASSRDSYSSYEQYF. In DNA, the CDR3 is TGTGCCAGCAGTCGAGACAGTTATAGCTCCTACGAGCAGTACTTC.

This clonotype showed up just a few times. This chain connects TRBV10-3 to TRBJ1-1; D uncertain. Trimming stripped 2 bases from V and 0 bases from J, with 10 bases between. The CDR3 sequence is 15 residues long. Germline values: CDR1 ENHRY, CDR2 SYGVKD. The CDR3 coding sequence is TGTGCCATCAGTGAGGCCCAAGGGATGAACACTGAAGCTTTCTTT. Its translation is CAISEAQGMNTEAFF.

V usage is TRBV6-6 and J usage is TRBJ2-7; either TRBD1 or TRBD2 may fit D (6 bases each). V lost 11 bases and J lost 0, with 11 bases in between. The CDR3 runs to 12 residues. Looked up from germline, CDR1 is MNHNY and CDR2 is SVGAGI (reference sequence). The CDR3 here is CAGRGDSYEQYF. As DNA, the CDR3 is TGTGCCGGAAGGGGGGACTCCTACGAGCAGTACTTC.

This clonotype turned up a few times. This sequence joins TRBV2 and TRBJ1-5; D is uncertain. Germline CDR1 SNHLY, CDR2 FYNNEI. The CDR3 consists of 14 residues. V dropped 4 bases and J dropped 3 bases, with 10 bases sitting between them. The CDR3 DNA reads TGTGCCAGCAGTGTGGCGAGAAACAATCAGCCCCAGCATTTT. This encodes CASSVARNNQPQHF. The entire variable domain, with the rest obtained from reference TRBV2 and TRBJ1-5, is as follows: EPEVTQTPSHQVTQMGQEVILRCVPISNHLYFYWYRQILGQKVEFLVSFYNNEISEKSEIFDDQFSVERPDGSNFTLKIRSTKLEDSAMYFCASSVARNNQPQHFGDGTRLSIL.

The rearrangement uses TRBV28 and TRBJ2-2, with 8 bases fitting TRBD1. V lost 5 bases to trimming and J lost 4 bases; unmatched junction nucleotides: 6. The germline V gene encodes CDR1 MDHEN and CDR2 SYDVKM. This CDR3 is built from 15 residues. The CDR3 bases are TGTGCCAGCAGTCGACAGGGGTCAGTCACCGGGGAGCTGTTTTTT. Residues: CASSRQGSVTGELFF.

This clonotype was found a few times. The V gene is TRBV30, the J gene TRBJ2-3; the match to TRBD2 covers 11 bases. In germline, CDR1 is GTSNPN, CDR2 SVGIG (reference sequence). J was trimmed by 1 base and V by 4 bases; bases with no gene match: 7. This CDR3 region has 16 residues. The CDR3 bases are TGTGCCTGGAATACCCTAGCGGGGGGTGGCACAGATACGCAGTATTTT. Its protein is CAWNTLAGGGTDTQYF.

The chain links TRBV20-1 to TRBJ2-5; D is uncertain. With 1 base removed from V and 2 bases from J, the gap between germline ends came to 14 bases. Germline CDR1 and CDR2: DFQATT and SNEGSKA (reference sequence). The CDR3 runs 15 residues. The CDR3 bases are TGCAGTGCTAGAGGACCTAAACTATCGCAAGAGACCCAGTACTTC. It specifies CSARGPKLSQETQYF.

This clonotype was seen more than once but under ten times. The DNA of the CDR3 is TGTGCCAGCAGTTACATGGACCAGGGTGGTAGAGAGACCCAGTACTTC. It translates to CASSYMDQGGRETQYF. The chain combines TRBV6-5 with TRBJ2-5, with D possibly matching TRBD1 (5 bases). Deletions cut 2 bases from V and 4 bases from J, with 17 bases between. Germline V gene sequence: CDR1 MNHEY, CDR2 SVGAGI. The CDR3 runs to 16 residues.